These T cell receptor beta chains were read from a single sample in a study of graft-versus-host responses after intestinal transplantation. Libraries were prepared by immunoSEQ multiplex PCR; TCRdb keeps only in-frame clonotypes and omits some of them. The profile shows roughly 120,000 clones, around 93% of them singletons. These receptors lack a known antigen. Source: unstimulated CD8+ T cells sorted from spleen or lymph node cells, taken before intestinal transplant. Receptors were obtained from a human donor who received an intestinal transplant. CDR3s include the opening cysteine and the closing phenylalanine or tryptophan. The D gene is left open where the match is weak. Part of the rows lack a size; the others show once, few, many or a class for expanded clones.

clone_size,v_call,j_call,d_call,cdr3_nt,cdr3_aa
-,TRBV19,TRBJ2-1,-,TGTGCCAGTAGTATAGGGCTAGAGCAGTTCTTC,CASSIGLEQFF
once,TRBV27,TRBJ2-7,-,TGTGCCAGCAGTTTAGGCGTCCGCTACGAGCAGTACTTC,CASSLGVRYEQYF
-,TRBV7-9,TRBJ2-2,TRBD2,TGTGCCAGCAGCTCGTGGGGACTAGCGGGAGACACCGGGGAGCTGTTTTTT,CASSSWGLAGDTGELFF
-,TRBV9,TRBJ2-2,TRBD2,TGTGCCAGCAGCGTGACTAGCGGGGACGGGGAGCTGTTTTTT,CASSVTSGDGELFF
-,TRBV5-8,TRBJ1-5,TRBD1,TGTGCCAGCAGCTTCGATGCAGGGACAGGGATCGTAGGGGATCAGCCCCAGCATTTT,CASSFDAGTGIVGDQPQHF
-,TRBV6-6,TRBJ1-5,TRBD1,TGTGCCAGCAGTGCAGGACAGGATCAGCCCCAGCATTTT,CASSAGQDQPQHF
-,TRBV19,TRBJ1-1,-,TGTGCCAGTAGTATTGGTTTTGGGTCCGGGGGCGAAGCTTTCTTT,CASSIGFGSGGEAFF
once,TRBV7-7,TRBJ2-2,TRBD2,TGTGCTAGCAGCCCAGGGACTAGCGTCTACACCGGGGAGCTGTTTTTT,CASSPGTSVYTGELFF
few,TRBV5-6,TRBJ2-7,-,TGTGCCAGCAGCTCGCCGGGGGAGCAGTACTTC,CASSSPGEQYF
-,TRBV11-2,TRBJ2-7,TRBD2,TGTGCCAGCAGCTTAGTCCCTAGCGGAACCGAGCAGTACTTC,CASSLVPSGTEQYF
-,TRBV19,TRBJ2-3,-,TGTGCCAGTAGTATAGGACGGATGGTAGCAGATACGCAGTATTTT,CASSIGRMVADTQYF
-,TRBV29-1,TRBJ2-7,TRBD1,TGCAGCGTTGAAGGAGGGACAGGTATCTCCTACGAGCAGTACTTC,CSVEGGTGISYEQYF
-,TRBV20-1,TRBJ2-2,-,TGCAGTGCTAGTGAGCTCGGGGAGCTGTTTTTT,CSASELGELFF
-,TRBV29-1,TRBJ1-1,-,TGCAGCGTTGAAGCTAACAGGGTCAAGATCACTGAAGCTTTCTTT,CSVEANRVKITEAFF
-,TRBV5-4,TRBJ1-3,-,TGTGCCGTACCCGGCCCTGGAAACACCATATATTTT,CAVPGPGNTIYF
-,TRBV2,TRBJ1-3,-,TGTGCCAGCGACAGACTCTCTGGAAACACCATATATTTT,CASDRLSGNTIYF
-,TRBV4-1,TRBJ2-7,-,TGCGCCAGCAGCCAGTCAGGGTCCTCCTACGAGCAGTACTTC,CASSQSGSSYEQYF
once,TRBV4-2,TRBJ2-1,-,TGTGCCAGCAGCCAAGAGGTAGGGGGGGCTCTCATCGACAATGAGCAGTTCTTC,CASSQEVGGALIDNEQFF
-,TRBV4-1,TRBJ1-2,-,TGCGCCAGCAGCCAGGAGGGATTAGGGGTTACCTATGGCTACACCTTC,CASSQEGLGVTYGYTF
-,TRBV28,TRBJ2-1,-,TGTGCCACAAAGAGACAGGCCTCCTCCTACAATGAGCAGTTCTTC,CATKRQASSYNEQFF
-,TRBV6-1,TRBJ2-7,TRBD1,TGTGCCAGCTGGACAGGGACCTACGAGCAGTACTTC,CASWTGTYEQYF
-,TRBV27,TRBJ2-7,-,TGTGCCAGCAGACCTACTGTCGAGTACGAGCAGTACTTC,CASRPTVEYEQYF
once,TRBV28,TRBJ2-1,-,TGTGCCAGCAGTGTAGGCAGCAATGAGCAGTTCTTC,CASSVGSNEQFF
-,TRBV13,TRBJ2-7,TRBD1,TGTGCCAGCAGCCTAGGCAGACAGGGGGCCTACGAGCAGTACTTC,CASSLGRQGAYEQYF
once,TRBV6-5,TRBJ2-5,TRBD2,TGTGCCAGCAGCCCCGCGGGGGGGCATGGAGAGACCCAGTACTTC,CASSPAGGHGETQYF
-,TRBV9,TRBJ2-1,TRBD2,TGTGCCAGTGACGGGACTAGCGGGTCGAATGAGCAGTTCTTC,CASDGTSGSNEQFF
-,TRBV10-3,TRBJ2-5,TRBD2,TGTGCCATCAGGGCTAGCGGGAGAAAAGAGACCCAGTACTTC,CAIRASGRKETQYF
once,TRBV7-8,TRBJ2-7,-,TGTGCCAGCTCCCGACTAACCTCCTACGAGCAGTACTTC,CASSRLTSYEQYF
-,TRBV13,TRBJ2-7,-,TGTGCCAGCAGCTTCTCGGGGAGCTCCTACGAGCAGTACTTC,CASSFSGSSYEQYF
-,TRBV5-4,TRBJ2-7,-,TGTGCCAGCAGCTCCTACGAGAGAGAGCAGTACTTC,CASSSYEREQYF
-,TRBV28,TRBJ2-6,-,TGTGCCAGCAGTTTATCAGGGGCTGGGGCCAACGTCCTGACTTTC,CASSLSGAGANVLTF
few,TRBV10-3,TRBJ1-5,TRBD1,TGTGCCATCAGTGGGACAGGGGATCAGCCCCAGCATTTT,CAISGTGDQPQHF
-,TRBV5-1,TRBJ1-5,-,TGCGCCAGCAGCTTGGATGGGGGGATCCAGCCCCAGCATTTT,CASSLDGGIQPQHF
-,TRBV9,TRBJ1-1,TRBD1,TGTGCCAGCAGCCCCGGGACAGGGGCCACTGAAGCTTTCTTT,CASSPGTGATEAFF
-,TRBV19,TRBJ1-5,-,TGTGCCAGTAGTATAATGGGGGGTAGCAATCAGCCCCAGCATTTT,CASSIMGGSNQPQHF
-,TRBV30,TRBJ1-1,-,TGTGCCTGGAGTGTACTTGACACTGAAGCTTTCTTT,CAWSVLDTEAFF
-,TRBV5-1,TRBJ1-1,TRBD1,TGCGCCAGCAGCTCCCCGGGACAGGGGGTTACGAACACTGAAGCTTTCTTT,CASSSPGQGVTNTEAFF
-,TRBV18,TRBJ1-5,TRBD1,TGTGCCAGCTCACCGGGACAGGACGGCCAGCCCCAGCATTTT,CASSPGQDGQPQHF
-,TRBV27,TRBJ2-2,TRBD1,TGTGCCAGCAGTTTGATGGACAGGGGGGACACCGGGGAGCTGTTTTTT,CASSLMDRGDTGELFF
-,TRBV5-6,TRBJ2-7,-,TGTGCCAGCAGCTTAGAAAGGGGCCCTTACGAGCAGTACTTC,CASSLERGPYEQYF
-,TRBV7-2,TRBJ1-3,-,TGTGCCAGCAGCCCAACTAGGGGACGCTCCTCTGGAAACACCATATATTTT,CASSPTRGRSSGNTIYF
-,TRBV7-9,TRBJ2-5,-,TGTGCCAGCAGCCCCCCTGGCCGAAATCAAGAGACCCAGTACTTC,CASSPPGRNQETQYF
-,TRBV6-1,TRBJ2-1,-,TGTGCCAGCAGTTCAGGGATTGAGCAGTTCTTC,CASSSGIEQFF
-,TRBV28,TRBJ2-2,TRBD2,TGTGCCATCCAGACCTTAAGCGGGAAGGGGATTGGCGGGGAGCTGTTTTTT,CAIQTLSGKGIGGELFF
-,TRBV6-5,TRBJ2-7,TRBD1,TGTGCCAGCAGTACCCGGACAGGGGGTTTCTACGAGCAGTACTTC,CASSTRTGGFYEQYF
-,TRBV6-6,TRBJ2-1,TRBD2,TGTGCCAGCAGTTACCTGACTAGCGGGAGGGTTCGTTCGCAGTTCTTC,CASSYLTSGRVRSQFF
-,TRBV27,TRBJ2-2,-,TGTGCCAGCAGTTTGAAGGTGGCGGGGGAGCTGTTTTTT,CASSLKVAGELFF
-,TRBV6-5,TRBJ2-7,TRBD2,TGTGCCAGCAGCCCGGGACTAGATTACGAGCAGTACTTC,CASSPGLDYEQYF
few,TRBV19,TRBJ1-3,-,TGTGCCAGTAGTACGGGGAACTCTGGAAACACCATATATTTT,CASSTGNSGNTIYF
-,TRBV9,TRBJ2-2,-,TGTGCCAGCAGCGTAAGAAGCGGGGAGCTGTTTTTT,CASSVRSGELFF
few,TRBV6-1,TRBJ1-2,-,TGTTGCGGGGGGCGGATTAACTATGGCTACACCTTC,CCGGRINYGYTF
once,TRBV7-6,TRBJ2-1,TRBD2,TGTGCCAGCAGCCGGGGTACTAGCGGGAGGAATGAGCAGTTCTTC,CASSRGTSGRNEQFF
-,TRBV6-5,TRBJ2-1,TRBD1,TGTGCCAGCAGTTACTCAAGGACAGGGAGAAATGAGCAGTTCTTC,CASSYSRTGRNEQFF
-,TRBV29-1,TRBJ2-2,-,TGCAGCGTTGTCCAGACCGGGGAGCTGTTTTTT,CSVVQTGELFF
-,TRBV9,TRBJ2-1,TRBD1,TGTGCCAGCAGCCCTCGGGACAGGGTAAGGGATGAGCAGTTCTTC,CASSPRDRVRDEQFF
-,TRBV27,TRBJ1-5,-,TGTGCCAGCAGTTTGGAGGCGGGAAGCAATCAGCCCCAGCATTTT,CASSLEAGSNQPQHF
-,TRBV11-2,TRBJ2-2,-,TGTGCCAGCAGCCAGACCGGGCTAGTCGGCACCGGGGAGCTGTTTTTT,CASSQTGLVGTGELFF
-,TRBV28,TRBJ2-1,TRBD2,TGTGCCAGCACCCCCCGACTAGCCGCCTCCTACAATGAGCAGTTCTTC,CASTPRLAASYNEQFF